These 21 T cell receptor beta chains were sequenced from one sample in a study of blood T cell repertoires in COVID-19. TCRdb's copy holds only in-frame clones and misses some; the assay was immunoSEQ multiplex PCR. The sample has some 250,000 clones, approximately 86% seen once. The sequenced sample consisted of peripheral blood. All receptors derive from a man aged 30 to 39 with active or convalescent COVID-19.

J is TRBJ2-1 and V is TRBV6-5; TRBD1 agrees at 7 bases. The germline gives CDR1 MNHEY, CDR2 SVGAGI. The CDR3 runs 15 residues. The trim removed 10 bases at V and 6 bases at J, leaving 15 bases unmatched. The CDR3 DNA reads as TGTGCCATGAGAGAACAGGGGCGCGGTACCAATGAGCAGTTCTTC. Translation: CAMREQGRGTNEQFF.

The rearrangement uses TRBV29-1 and TRBJ2-1, with 9 bases that match TRBD2. This CDR3 comprises 14 residues. The germline CDR1 and CDR2 sequences are SQVTM and ANQGSEA. J was trimmed by 8 bases and V by 4 bases; bases with no gene match: 9. The CDR3 here is CSVGRGGALYEQFF. The CDR3 DNA reads as TGCAGCGTTGGGCGCGGGGGGGCGTTATATGAGCAGTTCTTC.

This rearrangement joins TRBV12-5 to TRBJ1-1; maybe TRBD1 (5 bases). The CDR3 extends over 13 amino acids. Germline V gene data show CDR1 as LGHNT and CDR2 as FRNRAP. Trimming shortened V by 5 bases and J by 0 bases, and 7 bases separated the two germline ends. CDR3 amino acids: CASGKQVNTEAFF. The CDR3 DNA reads as TGTGCTAGTGGTAAACAGGTGAACACTGAAGCTTTCTTT.

This chain connects TRBV19 to TRBJ1-5; the D gene is possibly TRBD1 (6 bases). The CDR3 spans 12 residues. Germline CDR1 reads LNHDA; CDR2 reads SQIVND (reference sequence). Trimming shortened V by 9 bases and J by 3 bases, and 9 bases separated the two germline ends. For the CDR3, the DNA is TGTGCCAGCCGGGACAACAATCAGCCCCAGCATTTT. This encodes CASRDNNQPQHF.

The chain uses TRBV19 and TRBJ1-6, with a tentative D call TRBD1 (5 bases). V was clipped by 7 bases and J by 8 bases, with 18 bases between them. Germline lookup yields CDR1 LNHDA and CDR2 SQIVND (reference sequence). The CDR3 has 15 amino acids. In DNA, the CDR3 is TGTGCCAGTACCGCATGGGGGACTGGGGATTCACCCCTCCACTTT. Protein: CASTAWGTGDSPLHF.

The rearrangement joins TRBV30 to TRBJ1-5; D might be TRBD1 (5 bases). V lost 5 bases and J 2 bases, leaving 13 bases between the germline ends. Germline-derived CDR1 and CDR2 are GTSNPN and SVGIG (reference sequence). This CDR3 region has 14 residues. In nucleotides, the CDR3 is TGTGCCTGGGGTACCGCCAGGGGCAATCAGCCCCAGCATTTT. Its translation is CAWGTARGNQPQHF.

The chain carries TRBV6-5 and TRBJ2-1, with 9 nucleotides matching TRBD2. With V trimmed by 9 bases and J by 4 bases, 4 bases remained unmatched. CDR1 is MNHEY and CDR2 is SVGAGI in the germline V gene. This CDR3 is 13 amino acids long. The CDR3 DNA sequence: TGTGCCAGTGCGGGAGGGGGGTACAATGAGCAGTTCTTC. Residues: CASAGGGYNEQFF.

The sample holds a few counts of this clone. The chain combines TRBV19 with TRBJ1-3; D may be TRBD1 (5 bases). CDR3 length: 16 residues. V was pared by 6 bases and J by 9 bases, with 24 bases between. Germline V gene lookup returns CDR1 LNHDA and CDR2 SQIVND (reference sequence). The DNA for the CDR3 is TGTGCCAGTAGGCCCGCCGTGATCGGGGGAGTGGGCACCATATATTTT. It yields the protein CASRPAVIGGVGTIYF.

The V call is TRBV14, the J call TRBJ1-4, with a weak D call TRBD1 (6 bases). Germline V gene sequence: CDR1 SGHDN, CDR2 FVKESK. Trimming pared 6 bases from V and 0 bases from J, leaving 11 bases between. CDR3 length: 15 residues. The CDR3 DNA follows: TGTGCCAGCAGATCGGGACAAACAACTAATGAAAAACTGTTTTTT. This gives the protein CASRSGQTTNEKLFF. Drawing the rest from reference TRBV14 and TRBJ1-4, the complete variable domain is EAGVTQFPSHSVIEKGQTVTLRCDPISGHDNLYWYRRVMGKEIKFLLHFVKESKQDESGMPNNRFLAERTGGTYSTLKVQPAELEDSGVYFCASRSGQTTNEKLFFGSGTQLSVL.

V and J are TRBV5-8 and TRBJ1-5, with D possibly being TRBD1 (6 bases). Trimming stripped 0 bases from V and 4 bases from J, with 14 bases between. Germline V CDR1 and CDR2: SGHTS, YDEGEE. This CDR3 contains 16 residues. The CDR3 sequence: CASSLAPGTSNQPQHF. CDR3 coding DNA: TGTGCCAGCAGCTTGGCCCCGGGGACAAGTAATCAGCCCCAGCATTTT.

The rearrangement uses TRBV6-2 or TRBV6-3 and TRBJ1-2, with 10 bases fitting TRBD1. J was trimmed by 5 bases and V by 6 bases; bases with no gene match: 6. CDR1 MNHEY and CDR2 SVGEGT come from the germline V gene. This CDR3 has 14 residues. The CDR3 sequence: CASSPGQGGYGYTF. CDR3 nucleotide sequence: TGTGCCAGCAGCCCCGGACAGGGGGGATATGGCTACACCTTC.

This clone was detected once. The chain joins TRBV30 to TRBJ2-5; possibly TRBD2 for D (6 bases). Germline V gene lookup returns CDR1 GTSNPN and CDR2 SVGIG (reference sequence). V lost 4 bases, J lost 1 base, and 10 bases lay in between. CDR3 length: 13 amino acids. The CDR3 nucleotides are TGTGCCTGGAACTTGGGGGGCCAAGAGACCCAGTACTTC. As protein: CAWNLGGQETQYF.

Regarding this clone: At one boundary the junction diverges from the germline segment, which might be a read error. The chain uses TRBV6-5 and TRBJ2-5, with 7 bases that match TRBD1. The CDR3 runs to 15 residues. From germline, CDR1 is MNHEY and CDR2 SVGAGI. The CDR3 region has the DNA TGTGCCAGCAGTGACTCGGACAGGCCCCAAGAGACCCAGTACTTC. Translation: CASSDSDRPQETQYF.

This clone has only one observation. The chain has TRBV9 and TRBJ2-5; no definite D call. CDR3 length: 14 residues. V lost 0 bases to trimming and J lost 4 bases, with 10 bases between them. CDR1 and CDR2 from the germline V gene are SGDLS and YYNGEE. CDR3 in DNA: TGTGCCAGCAGCGTAGAATCGCGAAGAGAGACCCAGTACTTC. Encoded protein: CASSVESRRETQYF.

The CDR3 loop reads CAISEFSQNTEAFF. The CDR3 DNA reads as TGTGCCATCAGTGAGTTTAGTCAGAACACTGAAGCTTTCTTT. The V and J genes are TRBV10-3 and TRBJ1-1; no clear D. Germline V gene sequence: CDR1 ENHRY, CDR2 SYGVKD. V was shortened by 1 base and J by 1 base, with 7 bases between the two germline ends. The CDR3 extends over 14 amino acids.

Only a few counts were recorded for this clone. This chain links TRBV3-1 (or the pseudogene TRBV3-2) with TRBJ2-3, with D maybe TRBD2 (7 bases). V lost 3 bases and J lost 4, with 17 bases in between. Germline CDR1 and CDR2: LGHDT and YNNKEL (reference sequence). This CDR3 has 16 amino acids. The CDR3 DNA follows: TGTGCCAGCAGCCATTGGGGGGGCGAAGCGCCAGATACGCAGTATTTT. Its protein product is CASSHWGGEAPDTQYF.

The chain uses TRBV21-1 and TRBJ2-3; TRBD1 reflects the table's D call only, with no check against the DNA. TRBV21-1 is a pseudogene. This CDR3 spans 11 amino acids. CDR3 DNA: TGTGCCAGTACACAGGGGGATACGCAGTATTTT. Residues: CASTQGDTQYF.

The chain is built from TRBV6-2 or TRBV6-3 and TRBJ1-4; 9 bases line up with TRBD1. CDR3 length equals 16 residues. Trimming removed 5 bases from V and 8 bases from J; junction bases left unmatched: 12. Per germline, CDR1 MNHEY and CDR2 SVGEGT. CDR3: CASSDNSPGTGEKLFF. The CDR3 DNA reads TGTGCCAGCAGTGACAACTCACCCGGGACAGGGGAAAAACTGTTTTTT.

V is TRBV5-1 and J is TRBJ1-2; maybe TRBD1 (6 bases). Germline lookup yields CDR1 SGHRS and CDR2 YFSETQ. Trimming stripped 4 bases from V and 8 bases from J, with 18 bases between. The CDR3 runs to 14 residues. CDR3 in DNA: TGCGCCAGCAGCGTGGACAGCAACTTAGAGGGCTACACCTTC. Translation: CASSVDSNLEGYTF.

The V and J genes are TRBV9 and TRBJ2-5, with D possibly TRBD1 on 6 matching bases. The CDR3 extends over 15 amino acids. Germline-derived CDR1 and CDR2 are SGDLS and YYNGEE. V shed 1 base and J shed 0 bases, with 10 bases lying between them. This CDR3 is CASSVQGLDQETQYF. For the CDR3, the DNA is TGTGCCAGCAGCGTACAGGGGTTGGACCAAGAGACCCAGTACTTC.

V usage is TRBV21-1 and J usage is TRBJ2-5; the table gives TRBD1 as D, unverified against the DNA. TRBV21-1 is deemed a pseudogene. The CDR3 contains 15 residues. The CDR3 sequence is CASSKAPGQQETQYF. CDR3 in DNA: TGTGCCAGCAGCAAAGCACCGGGACAGCAAGAGACCCAGTACTTC.